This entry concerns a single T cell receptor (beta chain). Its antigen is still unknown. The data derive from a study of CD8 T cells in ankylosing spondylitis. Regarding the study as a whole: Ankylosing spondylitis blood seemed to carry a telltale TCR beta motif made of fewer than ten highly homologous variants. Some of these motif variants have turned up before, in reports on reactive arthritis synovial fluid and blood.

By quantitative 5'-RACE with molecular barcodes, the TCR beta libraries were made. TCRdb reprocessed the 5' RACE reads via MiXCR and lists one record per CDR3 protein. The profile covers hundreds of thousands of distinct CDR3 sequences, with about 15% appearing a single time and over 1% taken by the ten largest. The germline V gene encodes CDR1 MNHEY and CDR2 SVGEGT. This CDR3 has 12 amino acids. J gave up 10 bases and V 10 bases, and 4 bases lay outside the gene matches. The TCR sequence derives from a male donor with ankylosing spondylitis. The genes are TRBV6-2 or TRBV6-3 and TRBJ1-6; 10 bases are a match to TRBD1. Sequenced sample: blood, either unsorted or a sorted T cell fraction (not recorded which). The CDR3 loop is CAIRTGGSPLHF. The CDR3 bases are TGTGCCATCCGGACAGGGGGATCACCCCTCCACTTT.